A selection of T cell receptor beta chains follows, all from one sample in a study of T cells after yellow fever vaccination. TCRdb reprocessed the 5' RACE reads via MiXCR and lists one record per CDR3 protein. The data hold 620,000 or so distinct CDR3 sequences, with 9% to 15% observed a single time. This specimen was PBMCs, taken on the day of the yellow fever booster vaccination. The source is a man aged 25-40 years who received the YFV17D yellow fever vaccine. Both conserved end residues are part of each CDR3. Fields, in order: J gene, clone size, D gene, V gene, CDR3 protein, CDR3 DNA. The D gene is left open where the match is weak. Clone size appears in some rows only: once, few, many, or a class for an expanded clone.

j_gene: TRBJ2-1; abundance: .; d_gene: TRBD1; v_gene: TRBV5-1; CDR3aa: CASSATGQSFIEQFF; CDR3nt: TGCGCCAGCAGCGCAACGGGACAGAGTTTCATTGAGCAGTTCTTC
j_gene: TRBJ2-2; abundance: few; d_gene: .; v_gene: TRBV7-2; CDR3aa: CASSFASGELFF; CDR3nt: TGTGCCAGCAGCTTCGCCTCCGGGGAGCTGTTTTTT
j_gene: TRBJ1-3; abundance: few; d_gene: TRBD1; v_gene: TRBV28; CDR3aa: CASSSYPATGAGNTIYF; CDR3nt: TGTGCCAGCAGTTCATACCCAGCGACAGGGGCTGGAAACACCATATATTTT
j_gene: TRBJ2-7; abundance: .; d_gene: TRBD2; v_gene: TRBV5-1; CDR3aa: CASSLVASGAAYEQYF; CDR3nt: TGCGCCAGCAGCTTAGTGGCTAGCGGAGCCGCCTACGAGCAGTACTTC
j_gene: TRBJ1-4; abundance: .; d_gene: .; v_gene: TRBV5-1; CDR3aa: CASRTVASEKLFF; CDR3nt: TGCGCCAGCAGAACCGTTGCCTCCGAAAAACTGTTTTTT
j_gene: TRBJ2-7; abundance: .; d_gene: .; v_gene: TRBV6-2/TRBV6-3; CDR3aa: CASSWDDPSYEQYF; CDR3nt: TGTGCCAGCAGTTGGGACGACCCCTCCTACGAGCAGTACTTC
j_gene: TRBJ1-1; abundance: .; d_gene: .; v_gene: TRBV5-5; CDR3aa: CASSLGVVSNTEAFF; CDR3nt: TGTGCCAGCAGCTTGGGTGTGGTCTCGAACACTGAAGCTTTCTTT
j_gene: TRBJ2-3; abundance: many; d_gene: TRBD2; v_gene: TRBV20-1; CDR3aa: CSASGLTSGRAPDTQYF; CDR3nt: TGCAGTGCTAGCGGATTAACTAGCGGGAGGGCCCCAGATACGCAGTATTTT
j_gene: TRBJ1-1; abundance: few; d_gene: .; v_gene: TRBV9; CDR3aa: CASSVSETEAFF; CDR3nt: TGTGCCAGCAGCGTATCTGAAACTGAAGCTTTCTTT
j_gene: TRBJ2-5; abundance: .; d_gene: .; v_gene: TRBV5-1; CDR3aa: CASFPGGDQETQYF; CDR3nt: TGCGCCAGCTTCCCTGGCGGGGACCAAGAGACCCAGTACTTC
j_gene: TRBJ2-2; abundance: .; d_gene: .; v_gene: TRBV20-1; CDR3aa: CSARGGNGELFF; CDR3nt: TGCAGTGCTAGAGGGGGGAACGGGGAGCTGTTTTTT
j_gene: TRBJ2-1; abundance: .; d_gene: .; v_gene: TRBV12-3/TRBV12-4; CDR3aa: CASRELGSYNEQFF; CDR3nt: TGTGCCAGCAGGGAATTGGGTAGCTACAATGAGCAGTTCTTC
j_gene: TRBJ2-3; abundance: few; d_gene: TRBD2; v_gene: TRBV12-3/TRBV12-4; CDR3aa: CASSFNSGTQYF; CDR3nt: TGTGCCAGCAGTTTTAATAGCGGGACGCAGTATTTT
j_gene: TRBJ1-5; abundance: .; d_gene: .; v_gene: TRBV12-3/TRBV12-4; CDR3aa: CASSLNPPDQPQHF; CDR3nt: TGTGCCAGCAGTTTAAACCCCCCCGATCAGCCCCAGCATTTT
j_gene: TRBJ2-1; abundance: .; d_gene: .; v_gene: TRBV20-1; CDR3aa: CSASATRYNEQFF; CDR3nt: TGCAGTGCTAGCGCCACGAGGTACAATGAGCAGTTCTTC
j_gene: TRBJ2-1; abundance: .; d_gene: .; v_gene: TRBV7-2; CDR3aa: CANSGGGRGQFF; CDR3nt: TGTGCCAACAGCGGAGGAGGTCGCGGGCAGTTCTTC
j_gene: TRBJ2-1; abundance: .; d_gene: TRBD2; v_gene: TRBV11-2; CDR3aa: CASSLWTSGKDNEQFF; CDR3nt: TGTGCCAGCAGCCTTTGGACTAGCGGGAAAGACAATGAGCAGTTCTTC
j_gene: TRBJ1-1; abundance: .; d_gene: .; v_gene: TRBV6-2/TRBV6-3; CDR3aa: CASRKGAVSTEAFF; CDR3nt: TGTGCCAGCAGGAAAGGGGCGGTTAGTACTGAAGCTTTCTTT
j_gene: TRBJ2-7; abundance: .; d_gene: .; v_gene: TRBV28; CDR3aa: CASSFPDSYEQYF; CDR3nt: TGTGCCAGCAGTTTTCCTGACTCCTACGAGCAGTACTTC
j_gene: TRBJ2-5; abundance: few; d_gene: .; v_gene: TRBV14; CDR3aa: CASSQALTYQETQYF; CDR3nt: TGTGCCAGCAGCCAAGCCCTAACGTACCAAGAGACCCAGTACTTC
j_gene: TRBJ2-7; abundance: .; d_gene: .; v_gene: TRBV10-3; CDR3aa: CAISGQPEDGQYF; CDR3nt: TGTGCCATCAGTGGACAGCCGGAGGATGGGCAGTACTTC
j_gene: TRBJ1-2; abundance: few; d_gene: .; v_gene: TRBV6-5; CDR3aa: CASSYSTGTNGYTF; CDR3nt: TGTGCCAGCAGTTACTCGACCGGGACAAATGGCTACACCTTC
j_gene: TRBJ2-5; abundance: .; d_gene: TRBD1; v_gene: TRBV11-2; CDR3aa: CASSPWTGGQETQYF; CDR3nt: TGTGCCAGCAGCCCTTGGACAGGGGGCCAAGAGACCCAGTACTTC
j_gene: TRBJ2-5; abundance: few; d_gene: .; v_gene: TRBV19; CDR3aa: CASSHPGAQETQYF; CDR3nt: TGTGCCAGTAGCCATCCGGGAGCCCAAGAGACCCAGTACTTC
j_gene: TRBJ2-7; abundance: .; d_gene: .; v_gene: TRBV15; CDR3aa: CATSRDGLSSYEQYF; CDR3nt: TGTGCCACCAGCAGAGATGGACTCAGCTCCTACGAGCAGTACTTC
j_gene: TRBJ2-3; abundance: few; d_gene: TRBD2; v_gene: TRBV20-1; CDR3aa: CSVQVGGDTQYF; CDR3nt: TGCAGTGTCCAGGTGGGGGGGGATACGCAGTATTTT
j_gene: TRBJ2-1; abundance: few; d_gene: TRBD1; v_gene: TRBV5-5; CDR3aa: CASSSTGQRLNEQFF; CDR3nt: TGTGCCAGCAGCTCGACGGGACAGCGTTTAAATGAGCAGTTCTTC
j_gene: TRBJ2-1; abundance: .; d_gene: TRBD2; v_gene: TRBV23-1; CDR3aa: CASSLPMGGETSYNEQFF; CDR3nt: TGCGCCAGCAGCCTACCTATGGGGGGGGAGACCAGTTACAATGAGCAGTTCTTC
j_gene: TRBJ2-5; abundance: .; d_gene: .; v_gene: TRBV30; CDR3aa: CAWSVRGALGTQYF; CDR3nt: TGTGCCTGGAGTGTACGAGGAGCCCTGGGGACCCAGTACTTC
j_gene: TRBJ2-7; abundance: few; d_gene: .; v_gene: TRBV7-6; CDR3aa: CASSQTLRGEQYF; CDR3nt: TGTGCCAGCAGCCAGACCTTGAGGGGCGAGCAGTACTTC